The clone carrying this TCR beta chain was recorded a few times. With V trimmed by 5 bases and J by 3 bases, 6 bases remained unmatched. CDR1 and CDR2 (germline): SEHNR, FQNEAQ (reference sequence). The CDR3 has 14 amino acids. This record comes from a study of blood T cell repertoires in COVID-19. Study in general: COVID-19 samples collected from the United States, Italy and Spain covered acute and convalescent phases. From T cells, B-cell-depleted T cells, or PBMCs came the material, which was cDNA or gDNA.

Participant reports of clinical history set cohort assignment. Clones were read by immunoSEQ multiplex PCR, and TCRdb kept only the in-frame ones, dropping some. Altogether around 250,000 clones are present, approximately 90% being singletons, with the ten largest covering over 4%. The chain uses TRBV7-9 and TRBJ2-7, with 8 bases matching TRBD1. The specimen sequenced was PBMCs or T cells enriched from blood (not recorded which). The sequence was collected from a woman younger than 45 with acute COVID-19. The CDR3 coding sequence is TGTGCCAGCAGCCCAAGGACAGGGAACTACGAGCAGTACTTC. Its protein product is CASSPRTGNYEQYF.